The 12 T cell receptor beta chains listed next were all sequenced from one sample in a study of T-cell memory formation after mild COVID-19. Each CDR3 protein is one row after TCRdb ran MiXCR on the 5' RACE reads. Among fewer than 350,000 distinct CDR3 sequences listed, roughly 13% were seen once. Material for sequencing was PBMCs or a T cell subset sorted from them (not recorded which). All receptors derive from a man between 18 and 35 years old who had mild COVID-19 (a few samples of this study predate the infection). Cell type and time point are not known.

V and J are TRBV10-2 and TRBJ2-7; 7 positions agree with TRBD1. Germline CDR1 and CDR2: WSHSY and SAAADI. The CDR3 runs 16 residues. V lost 3 bases, J lost 5 bases, and 13 bases stayed unmatched. CDR3 in DNA: TGCGCCAGCAGTGATGTCATAAAGGACAGGAGAGACGAGCAGTACTTC. Amino acids: CASSDVIKDRRDEQYF.

This clonotype was counted between two and nine times. This rearrangement joins TRBV29-1 to TRBJ1-1; 7 bases are a match to TRBD1. J gave up 2 bases and V 6 bases, and 12 bases lay outside the gene matches. Germline values: CDR1 SQVTM, CDR2 ANQGSEA. The CDR3 has 15 amino acids. The chain's CDR3 is CSVREGRGHNTEAFF. CDR3 sequence (DNA): TGCAGCGTCCGGGAGGGGAGGGGGCACAACACTGAAGCTTTCTTT. The complete variable domain, with remaining parts taken from reference TRBV29-1 and TRBJ1-1, reads SAVISQKPSRDICQRGTSLTIQCQVDSQVTMMFWYRQQPGQSLTLIATANQGSEATYESGFVIDKFPISRPNLTFSTLTVSNMSPEDSSIYLCSVREGRGHNTEAFFGQGTRLTVV.

The gene calls are TRBV4-1 and TRBJ1-1; D is possibly TRBD1 (6 bases). Trimming shortened V by 1 base and J by 9 bases, and 18 bases separated the two germline ends. The CDR3 loop spans 15 amino acids. From germline, CDR1 is MGHRA and CDR2 YSYEKL. This CDR3 reads CASSQVGPGQMQAFF. The CDR3 DNA reads as TGCGCCAGCAGCCAAGTTGGGCCAGGACAGATGCAAGCTTTCTTT.

The sample holds many counts of this clonotype. J is TRBJ2-3 and V is TRBV7-9; TRBD2 might be the D (6 bases). V was pared by 4 bases and J by 4 bases, with 21 bases between. Germline assignment: CDR1 SEHNR and CDR2 FQNEAQ (reference sequence). The CDR3 extends over 17 amino acids. CDR3 region: CASSSEGRGWGADTQYF. The CDR3 bases are TGTGCCAGCAGCTCCGAGGGCCGGGGCTGGGGGGCAGATACGCAGTATTTT.

This clonotype came up a few times. The chain has TRBV20-1 and TRBJ1-5; D possibly corresponds to TRBD1 (5 bases). From germline, CDR1 is DFQATT and CDR2 SNEGSKA (reference sequence). The CDR3 is made up of 13 amino acids. Trimming left V 3 bases short and J 6 bases short, with 12 bases between. The DNA for the CDR3 is TGCAGTGCTAGTGAGGGGTGGACTCAGCCCCAGCATTTT. Encoded protein: CSASEGWTQPQHF.

This chain links TRBV6-6 with TRBJ2-7; 11 nucleotides match TRBD2. The ends lost 4 bases at V and 2 bases at J; junction bases unmatched: 7. The CDR3 is 16 amino acids. Per germline, CDR1 MNHNY and CDR2 SVGAGI (reference sequence). The CDR3 coding sequence is TGTGCCAGCAGTTTACCGGGACTAGCGGTTACCTACGAGCAGTACTTC. Encoded protein: CASSLPGLAVTYEQYF.

The chain couples TRBV20-1 to TRBJ1-5; no clear D. Germline CDR1 is DFQATT and CDR2 is SNEGSKA (reference sequence). V lost 0 bases to trimming and J lost 6 bases, with 21 bases between them. The CDR3 is made up of 17 amino acids. CDR3 DNA: TGCAGTGCTAGAGATCCCATAGCACACTTCATGGGTCAGCCCCAGCATTTT. It translates to CSARDPIAHFMGQPQHF.

Only a few counts were recorded for this clonotype. The chain is built from TRBV4-1 and TRBJ2-3; 10 bases are a match to TRBD1. With 3 bases clipped from V and 3 bases from J, the junction kept 6 bases outside the gene matches. Germline V CDR1 and CDR2: MGHRA, YSYEKL. CDR3 size: 16 residues. Written as DNA, the CDR3 is TGCGCCAGCAGCCAGGGGGACAGGGGAAGAACAGATACGCAGTATTTT. This gives the protein CASSQGDRGRTDTQYF.

The gene calls are TRBV5-4 and TRBJ1-2, with TRBD1 identical over 7 bases. Trimming cost V 4 bases and J 4 bases; bases outside gene matches: 4. The CDR3 consists of 13 residues. Germline-derived CDR1 and CDR2 are SGHNT and YYREEE (reference sequence). CDR3: CASSDDRAYGYTF. DNA of the CDR3: TGTGCCAGCAGCGATGACAGGGCCTATGGCTACACCTTC.

This chain uses TRBV4-3 with TRBJ2-2, with TRBD2 identical over 9 bases. Germline V CDR1 and CDR2: LGHNA, YSLEER. V was pared by 8 bases and J by 3 bases, with 7 bases of the junction left unmatched. The CDR3 runs 15 residues. This CDR3 reads CASGVAGAYTGELFF. The CDR3 nucleotides are TGCGCCAGCGGGGTAGCGGGGGCCTACACCGGGGAGCTGTTTTTT.

The gene calls are TRBV27 and TRBJ1-6; D unresolved. CDR1 and CDR2 (germline): MNHEY, SMNVEV (reference sequence). Trimming pared 9 bases from V and 8 bases from J, leaving 11 bases between. The CDR3 spans 12 residues. DNA for the CDR3: TGTGCCAGTAAGGAGATAGATTCACCCCTCCACTTT. Its protein product is CASKEIDSPLHF.

Only a few counts were recorded for this clonotype. CDR3 bases: TGTGCCAGCAGCTATAGACAGGGGTCAAACACTGAAGCTTTCTTT. It encodes CASSYRQGSNTEAFF. The chain links TRBV7-2 to TRBJ1-1; 8 positions agree with TRBD1. Germline V gene data show CDR1 as SGHTA and CDR2 as FQGNSA. J lost 2 bases, V lost 4 bases, and 6 bases had no gene match. The CDR3 runs 15 residues. Full variable domain (outside the CDR3, taken from reference TRBV7-2 and TRBJ1-1): GAGVSQSPSNKVTEKGKDVELRCDPISGHTALYWYRQSLGQGLEFLIYFQGNSAPDKSGLPSDRFSAERTGGSVSTLTIQRTQQEDSAVYLCASSYRQGSNTEAFFGQGTRLTVV.